Listed below are T cell receptor beta chains from one sample, sequenced in a study of beta chain features in type 1 diabetes. Using immunoSEQ multiplex PCR, the repertoire was profiled, and TCRdb retains in-frame clones only, with some absent. Altogether 200,000 to 250,000 clones are present, 15% to 20% being singletons, with the ten largest covering approximately 0.086%. Sequencing was carried out using naive CD4+ T cells from blood. These receptor sequences come from a man in his thirties or forties with type 1 diabetes. Both conserved end residues are part of each CDR3. The D gene is left open where the match is weak. Size is omitted from some rows. Given values are once, few, many or a class for expanded clones.

clone_size	v_call	d_call	j_call	cdr3_aa	cdr3_nt
NA	TRBV7-8	NA	TRBJ2-1	CASRPSRGNEQFF	TGTGCCAGCAGGCCCTCGAGGGGTAATGAGCAGTTCTTC
few	TRBV15	NA	TRBJ2-7	CATSRDRGTGYEQYF	TGTGCCACCAGCAGAGACCGGGGGACGGGGTACGAGCAGTACTTC
NA	TRBV9	NA	TRBJ2-2	CASSLRRVAGELFF	TGTGCCAGCAGCCTCAGACGGGTGGCCGGGGAGCTGTTTTTT
once	TRBV4-2	TRBD2	TRBJ2-1	CASSQDPMAGLAGISSYNEQFF	TGTGCCAGCAGCCAAGATCCAATGGCGGGACTAGCGGGTATTAGCTCCTACAATGAGCAGTTCTTC
NA	TRBV5-1	NA	TRBJ2-6	CASSALGAGANVLTF	TGCGCCAGCAGCGCCCTTGGGGCTGGGGCCAACGTCCTGACTTTC
NA	TRBV7-2	NA	TRBJ2-6	CASSLVAGSGANVLTF	TGTGCCAGCAGCTTAGTCGCCGGCTCTGGGGCCAACGTCCTGACTTTC
NA	TRBV11-1	TRBD2	TRBJ2-3	CASSTLGRGTDTQYF	TGTGCCAGCAGCACTCTGGGGCGGGGGACAGATACGCAGTATTTT
NA	TRBV28	NA	TRBJ2-7	CASSNIHYRAREQYF	TGTGCCAGCAGTAATATTCATTACAGGGCTCGGGAGCAGTACTTC
NA	TRBV28	NA	TRBJ1-1	CASSFRSEAFF	TGTGCCAGCAGTTTTAGGTCTGAAGCTTTCTTT
few	TRBV7-3	NA	TRBJ2-1	CASSSLNRADATQRFF	TGTGCCAGCAGCTCCCTGAACAGGGCGGACGCCACCCAAAGGTTCTTC
NA	TRBV9	TRBD2	TRBJ2-3	CASSSAGDTDTQYF	TGTGCCAGCAGCTCCGCGGGGGACACAGATACGCAGTATTTT
NA	TRBV7-2	NA	TRBJ2-1	CATTTWGSSYNEQFF	TGTGCCACCACGACTTGGGGAAGCTCCTACAATGAGCAGTTCTTC
NA	TRBV5-1	TRBD1	TRBJ2-2	CASSPGQGNRELFF	TGCGCCAGCAGCCCGGGACAGGGAAACCGGGAGCTGTTTTTT
NA	TRBV25-1	TRBD2	TRBJ2-2	CASSESSSGRTGELFF	TGTGCCAGCAGTGAATCTAGTAGCGGGAGGACCGGGGAGCTGTTTTTT
NA	TRBV7-2	TRBD1	TRBJ2-5	CASSSHRGPGETQYF	TGTGCCAGCAGCTCCCACAGGGGGCCGGGGGAGACCCAGTACTTC
NA	TRBV30	NA	TRBJ2-3	CAWRLAAGADTQYF	TGTGCCTGGAGGCTAGCGGCAGGGGCAGATACGCAGTATTTT
NA	TRBV5-1	NA	TRBJ1-1	CASSLYPGNTEAFF	TGCGCCAGCAGCTTGTATCCGGGGAACACTGAAGCTTTCTTT
NA	TRBV29-1	NA	TRBJ2-5	CSVVGVFQETQYF	TGCAGCGTTGTTGGGGTTTTTCAAGAGACCCAGTACTTC
NA	TRBV4-1	NA	TRBJ2-1	CASSQAQARVSSYNEQFF	TGCGCCAGCAGCCAAGCCCAGGCTAGGGTCAGCTCCTACAATGAGCAGTTCTTC
few	TRBV29-1	NA	TRBJ2-3	CSVARQRDTDTQYF	TGCAGCGTGGCCCGACAGCGAGACACAGATACGCAGTATTTT
NA	TRBV29-1	TRBD1	TRBJ2-7	CSVEGQARGEQYF	TGCAGCGTTGAGGGACAGGCCCGTGGCGAGCAGTACTTC
NA	TRBV18	NA	TRBJ2-1	CASSPSGWDYNEQFF	TGTGCCAGCTCACCGTCAGGGTGGGATTACAATGAGCAGTTCTTC
NA	TRBV25-1	TRBD1	TRBJ2-7	CASSDEPGQGTYEQYF	TGTGCCAGCAGTGACGAACCGGGACAGGGTACCTACGAGCAGTACTTC
few	TRBV29-1	NA	TRBJ1-1	CSVGNSRFLNTEAFF	TGCAGCGTTGGCAACAGCCGATTCCTTAACACTGAAGCTTTCTTT
NA	TRBV27	TRBD2	TRBJ2-1	CASTAGGGYNEQFF	TGTGCCAGCACCGCGGGAGGGGGCTACAATGAGCAGTTCTTC
NA	TRBV7-9	NA	TRBJ2-5	CASSFSTQETQYF	TGTGCCAGCAGCTTTAGTACCCAAGAGACCCAGTACTTC
few	TRBV30	NA	TRBJ2-7	CAWSTKSRFHYEQYF	TGTGCCTGGAGTACAAAAAGTCGTTTTCACTACGAGCAGTACTTC
few	TRBV9	NA	TRBJ1-3	CASSVEAGIGNTIYF	TGTGCCAGCAGCGTAGAGGCAGGGATAGGAAACACCATATATTTT
NA	TRBV4-1	TRBD2	TRBJ2-3	CASSPIAGGSTDTQYF	TGCGCCAGCAGCCCGATAGCGGGAGGGAGCACAGATACGCAGTATTTT
NA	TRBV29-1	NA	TRBJ1-2	CSDSQGHGYTF	TGCAGCGATTCCCAGGGTCACGGCTACACCTTC
NA	TRBV30	NA	TRBJ2-3	CAWSRTQSTDTQYF	TGTGCCTGGAGTCGGACGCAAAGCACAGATACGCAGTATTTT
few	TRBV2	NA	TRBJ2-4	CASSYQQGNWYF	TGTGCCAGCAGCTACCAACAGGGTAATTGGTACTTC
NA	TRBV29-1	TRBD1	TRBJ2-2	CSATLRGPGTGELFF	TGCAGCGCTACGTTAAGGGGGCCCGGAACCGGGGAGCTGTTTTTT
NA	TRBV6-5	NA	TRBJ1-4	CASSWSVWNEKLFF	TGTGCCAGCAGTTGGAGCGTTTGGAATGAAAAACTGTTTTTT
few	TRBV28	NA	TRBJ2-5	CASNEAETQYF	TGTGCCAGCAACGAGGCTGAGACCCAGTACTTC
few	TRBV4-1	NA	TRBJ2-7	CASSQEDGTYEQYF	TGCGCCAGCAGCCAAGAAGATGGGACCTACGAGCAGTACTTC
NA	TRBV25-1	NA	TRBJ2-1	CASSAPGPSGEQFF	TGTGCCAGCAGTGCTCCGGGGCCCTCAGGTGAGCAGTTCTTC
few	TRBV29-1	NA	TRBJ2-3	CSVVVSSVGDTQYF	TGCAGCGTTGTGGTTTCAAGCGTTGGAGATACGCAGTATTTT
few	TRBV7-2	NA	TRBJ2-1	CASSLVGFDEQFF	TGTGCCAGCAGCTTAGTGGGGTTCGATGAGCAGTTCTTC
NA	TRBV9	NA	TRBJ1-1	CASSTRQMNTEAFF	TGTGCCAGCAGCACCCGACAGATGAACACTGAAGCTTTCTTT
NA	TRBV7-8	NA	TRBJ2-3	CASSSYDTDTQYF	TGTGCCAGCAGCTCCTATGACACAGATACGCAGTATTTT
NA	TRBV30	NA	TRBJ2-7	CAGGSQAYEQYF	TGTGCTGGGGGCAGCCAAGCCTACGAGCAGTACTTC
NA	TRBV4-2	NA	TRBJ2-3	CASSQDRGRDTQYF	TGTGCCAGCAGCCAAGATCGGGGGAGAGATACGCAGTATTTT
few	TRBV14	NA	TRBJ2-3	CASSRTGLTLSTDTQYF	TGTGCCAGCAGCCGTACGGGACTGACGCTTAGCACAGATACGCAGTATTTT